Below are 2 T cell receptor beta chains sequenced from a single sample in a study of OX40 agonist ivuxolimab in advanced cancers. The data were produced by immunoSEQ multiplex PCR, yet TCRdb's version contains in-frame clones alone and is incomplete. The table has tens of thousands of clones, more than 75% seen once. Sample: CD4+ or CD8+ T cells sorted from blood, taken in a trial of the OX40 agonist ivuxolimab. The receptor source for this set is an adult with an advanced solid tumor such as melanoma, head and neck, liver or kidney cancer.

This clone was observed a few times. The rearrangement links TRBV28 to TRBJ2-2, with a possible D match to TRBD2 (5 bases). This CDR3 contains 14 residues. V was shortened by 6 bases and J by 4 bases, with 12 bases between the two germline ends. Germline V gives CDR1 MDHEN, CDR2 SYDVKM. The CDR3 region has the DNA TGTGCCAGCAGCCCGGGATGGGGCACCGGGGAGCTGTTTTTT. This translates into CASSPGWGTGELFF.

The chain joins TRBV5-1 to TRBJ2-3, with D possibly matching TRBD2 (7 bases). CDR1 is SGHRS, CDR2 YFSETQ, per germline. V was trimmed by 2 bases and J by 0 bases, leaving 13 bases between them. This CDR3 is 16 amino acids long. CDR3 bases: TGCGCCAGCAGCTTCCTGGCGGGGGCGAGCACAGATACGCAGTATTTT. Protein product: CASSFLAGASTDTQYF.